Listed here are 30 T cell receptor beta chains from one sample, sequenced in a study of blood T cell repertoires in COVID-19. Here immunoSEQ multiplex PCR was the method, and the copy in TCRdb shows in-frame clones only, minus some. The sample yields 250,000 or so clones, around nine tenths seen once. The specimen sequenced was peripheral blood. All receptors derive from a woman aged 55 to 70 with COVID-19, enrolled during active disease.

The rearrangement joins TRBV9 to TRBJ1-1, with 8 bases identical to TRBD1. V lost 4 bases, J lost 3 bases, and 2 bases stayed unmatched. The CDR3 is 13 amino acids. CDR1 is SGDLS and CDR2 is YYNGEE in the germline V gene. In DNA form, the CDR3 reads TGTGCCAGCAGCAACAGGGGGGACACTGAAGCTTTCTTT. It translates to CASSNRGDTEAFF.

CDR3 DNA: TGTGCCAGTAGTGGTGGACTAGCGGGAGATGAGCAGTTCTTC. It yields the protein CASSGGLAGDEQFF. V gene TRBV19 combines with J gene TRBJ2-1, with 13 bases fitting TRBD2. J lost 8 bases, V lost 5 bases, and 3 bases had no gene match. In germline, CDR1 is LNHDA, CDR2 SQIVND (reference sequence). The CDR3 length is 14 residues.

This chain joins TRBV5-4 and TRBJ1-6, with 12 bases aligning to TRBD1. This CDR3 has 19 amino acids. The trim removed 0 bases at V and 2 bases at J, leaving 6 bases unmatched. Per germline, CDR1 SGHNT and CDR2 YYREEE (reference sequence). CDR3 DNA: TGTGCCAGCAGCTTGGCCAGGGACAGGGGGCGCCCCTATAATTCACCCCTCCACTTT. It is translated as CASSLARDRGRPYNSPLHF.

The chain employs TRBV6-5 and TRBJ1-6; D is possibly TRBD1 (6 bases). CDR1 and CDR2 (germline): MNHEY, SVGAGI. This CDR3 has 14 residues. Trimming left V 7 bases short and J 4 bases short, with 11 bases between. CDR3 amino acids: CASTDRQYNSPLHF. The CDR3 nucleotides are TGTGCCAGCACAGACAGGCAGTATAATTCACCCCTCCACTTT.

This sequence joins TRBV7-3 and TRBJ2-1; 7 nucleotides match TRBD2. V was clipped by 2 bases and J by 7 bases; unmatched bases: 14. The CDR3 consists of 17 residues. Germline CDR1 and CDR2: SGHTA and FQGTGA. CDR3 protein: CASSLAGLADQNNEQFF. CDR3 DNA: TGTGCCAGCAGCTTAGCGGGGCTAGCGGACCAAAATAATGAGCAGTTCTTC.

The chain carries TRBV4-2 and TRBJ2-4; possibly TRBD1 for D (6 bases). Germline-derived CDR1 and CDR2 are LGHNA and YNFKEQ. CDR3 length equals 13 residues. Trimming pared 0 bases from V and 11 bases from J, leaving 11 bases between. CDR3 bases: TGTGCCAGCAGCCAAGATTGGGGGACACTTCAGTACTTC. The encoded protein is CASSQDWGTLQYF.

The J gene is TRBJ2-2, the V gene TRBV7-2; the match to TRBD2 covers 7 bases. The CDR3 has 16 residues. CDR1 and CDR2 from the germline V gene are SGHTA and FQGNSA. V was pared by 2 bases and J by 6 bases, with 9 bases of the junction left unmatched. The CDR3: CASSLLGRAVSGELFF. As DNA, the CDR3 is TGTGCCAGCAGCTTATTGGGGAGGGCCGTGTCCGGGGAGCTGTTTTTT. Filled out from reference TRBV7-2 and TRBJ2-2, the complete variable domain reads GAGVSQSPSNKVTEKGKDVELRCDPISGHTALYWYRQSLGQGLEFLIYFQGNSAPDKSGLPSDRFSAERTGGSVSTLTIQRTQQEDSAVYLCASSLLGRAVSGELFFGEGSRLTVL.

V gene TRBV11-2 combines with J gene TRBJ2-1, with D possibly being TRBD2 (7 bases). The CDR3 has 16 residues. V was pared by 4 bases and J by 5 bases, with 18 bases between. Germline CDR1 is SGHAT and CDR2 is FQNNGV. The chain's CDR3 is CASSSVRGGRNNEQFF. The DNA for the CDR3 is TGTGCCAGCAGCTCGGTTAGGGGGGGGCGAAACAATGAGCAGTTCTTC. Drawing the rest from reference TRBV11-2 and TRBJ2-1, the complete variable domain is EAGVAQSPRYKIIEKRQSVAFWCNPISGHATLYWYQQILGQGPKLLIQFQNNGVVDDSQLPKDRFSAERLKGVDSTLKIQPAKLEDSAVYLCASSSVRGGRNNEQFFGPGTRLTVL.

The chain has TRBV5-1 and TRBJ2-5, with TRBD2 identical over 9 bases. Losses at the gene ends were 0 bases for V and 4 bases for J; bases not matched to a gene: 7. CDR1 is SGHRS and CDR2 is YFSETQ in the germline V gene. The CDR3 extends over 16 amino acids. The CDR3 here is CASSLGGLAGRETQYF. CDR3 DNA: TGCGCCAGCAGCTTGGGAGGTCTAGCGGGAAGAGAGACCCAGTACTTC.

The rearrangement links TRBV28 to TRBJ2-1; TRBD1 agrees at 7 bases. Trimming at V came to 6 bases and at J to 5 bases, leaving 7 bases not matched to a gene. CDR3 size: 14 residues. Germline V gene data show CDR1 as MDHEN and CDR2 as SYDVKM. The CDR3 nucleotides are TGTGCCAGCAGAGGACAGGCTATTAACAATGAGCAGTTCTTC. Translation: CASRGQAINNEQFF. Supplemented by reference TRBV28 and TRBJ2-1, the full variable domain reads DVKVTQSSRYLVKRTGEKVFLECVQDMDHENMFWYRQDPGLGLRLIYFSYDVKMKEKGDIPEGYSVSREKKERFSLILESASTNQTSMYLCASRGQAINNEQFFGPGTRLTVL.

The chain uses TRBV6-1 and TRBJ1-2; D not resolved. Trimming pared 2 bases from V and 5 bases from J, leaving 9 bases between. The CDR3 consists of 13 residues. CDR1 and CDR2 from the germline V gene are MNHNS and SASEGT. The CDR3 region has the DNA TGTGCCAGCAGTGAACGGGGTGGTTATGGCTACACCTTC. Protein product: CASSERGGYGYTF.

The V gene is TRBV28, the J gene TRBJ1-2; D remains unclear. Germline CDR1 and CDR2: MDHEN and SYDVKM. Trimming left V 7 bases short and J 8 bases short, with 17 bases between. The CDR3 is 13 residues long. In DNA form, the CDR3 reads TGTGCCAGCACTACCCCCCCCTCTAACGGCTACACCTTC. Amino acids: CASTTPPSNGYTF.

The genes are TRBV27 and TRBJ2-7; 8 nucleotides line up with TRBD2. Germline loops: CDR1 MNHEY, CDR2 SMNVEV (reference sequence). V lost 5 bases to trimming and J lost 3 bases; unmatched junction nucleotides: 9. The CDR3 has 15 residues. DNA for the CDR3: TGTGCCAGCAGTCCGAACGGGGGGGGGCTCTACGAGCAGTACTTC. Translated: CASSPNGGGLYEQYF.

This chain joins TRBV28 and TRBJ2-7; 9 bases agree with TRBD1. J gave up 3 bases and V 3 bases, and 6 bases lay outside the gene matches. Germline V CDR1 and CDR2: MDHEN, SYDVKM. CDR3 length: 15 residues. The CDR3 reads CASSLELDRGYEQYF. The CDR3 DNA is TGTGCCAGCAGTTTGGAGTTGGACAGGGGCTACGAGCAGTACTTC. Filled out from reference TRBV28 and TRBJ2-7, the complete variable domain reads DVKVTQSSRYLVKRTGEKVFLECVQDMDHENMFWYRQDPGLGLRLIYFSYDVKMKEKGDIPEGYSVSREKKERFSLILESASTNQTSMYLCASSLELDRGYEQYFGPGTRLTVT.

Notes on this clone: The sample carries other DNA sequences with the same CDR3. V and J are TRBV5-6 and TRBJ2-2, with 13 bases lining up with TRBD2. CDR1 is SGHDT and CDR2 is YYEEEE in the germline V gene. The CDR3 spans 16 residues. Losses at the gene ends were 4 bases for V and 2 bases for J; bases not matched to a gene: 2. CDR3 sequence: CASSPGLAGNTGELFF. The CDR3 nucleotides are TGTGCCAGCAGCCCGGGACTAGCGGGAAACACCGGGGAGCTGTTTTTT.

The chain combines TRBV29-1 with TRBJ1-1; TRBD1 agrees at 9 bases. Germline values: CDR1 SQVTM, CDR2 ANQGSEA. The CDR3 covers 15 residues. V dropped 6 bases and J dropped 4; count of bases not matched to a gene: 12. In DNA form, the CDR3 reads TGCAGCGTAAACACCGGGACAGGGTGGTCCACTGAAGCTTTCTTT. Translating it yields CSVNTGTGWSTEAFF.

The genes are TRBV28 and TRBJ2-3; TRBD1 aligns across 8 bases. CDR3 size: 14 residues. V lost 8 bases, J lost 7 bases, and 11 bases stayed unmatched. CDR1 is MDHEN, CDR2 SYDVKM, per germline. Written as DNA, the CDR3 is TGTGCCAGCGGATTTACAGGGGGAAAGAATACGCAGTATTTT. This codes for CASGFTGGKNTQYF.

The count of this clone is one. The chain couples TRBV7-9 to TRBJ2-2, with D perhaps TRBD1 (5 bases). CDR3 length: 15 residues. Trimming took off 5 bases at V and 3 bases at J, with 13 bases between the two ends. Germline V gives CDR1 SEHNR, CDR2 FQNEAQ (reference sequence). CDR3 in amino acids: CASSPTALHTGELFF. CDR3 sequence (DNA): TGTGCCAGCAGCCCGACAGCACTGCACACCGGGGAGCTGTTTTTT. Filled out from reference TRBV7-9 and TRBJ2-2, the complete variable domain reads DTGVSQNPRHKITKRGQNVTFRCDPISEHNRLYWYRQTLGQGPEFLTYFQNEAQLEKSRLLSDRFSAERPKGSFSTLEIQRTEQGDSAMYLCASSPTALHTGELFFGEGSRLTVL.

This clone occurred a few times. The genes are TRBV5-6 and TRBJ2-7, with D possibly TRBD2 on 6 matching bases. V was pared by 1 base and J by 0 bases, with 14 bases between. Germline assignment: CDR1 SGHDT and CDR2 YYEEEE. This CDR3 is 16 amino acids long. This CDR3 is CASSLRRDRISYEQYF. In DNA, the CDR3 is TGTGCCAGCAGCTTGAGGCGGGACCGTATCTCCTACGAGCAGTACTTC.

The chain employs TRBV28 and TRBJ2-7; tentative D call: TRBD2 (6 bases). V shed 7 bases and J shed 3 bases, with 16 bases lying between them. The germline V gene encodes CDR1 MDHEN and CDR2 SYDVKM. The CDR3 has 14 residues. This CDR3 is CASTPPGGFYEQYF. As DNA, the CDR3 is TGTGCCAGCACCCCCCCCGGGGGATTCTACGAGCAGTACTTC.

The chain uses TRBV24-1 and TRBJ1-5; TRBD1 might be the D (5 bases). The germline V and J ends were trimmed by 2 bases and 5 bases, with 12 bases remaining between them. The CDR3 consists of 15 residues. Germline V gene sequence: CDR1 KGHDR, CDR2 SFDVKD. CDR3 residues: CATSDSGIVDQPQHF. The CDR3 DNA is TGTGCCACCAGTGATTCAGGGATCGTGGATCAGCCCCAGCATTTT.

J is TRBJ2-7 and V is TRBV28; 7 nucleotides match TRBD1. Looked up from germline, CDR1 is MDHEN and CDR2 is SYDVKM. The CDR3 is made up of 14 amino acids. J was trimmed by 3 bases and V by 6 bases; bases with no gene match: 8. This CDR3 is CASRTGTANYEQYF. CDR3 nucleotide sequence: TGTGCCAGCAGGACCGGGACAGCAAACTACGAGCAGTACTTC.

The chain has TRBV3-1 (or the pseudogene TRBV3-2) and TRBJ2-7; TRBD2 matches at 10 bases. V was pared by 1 base and J by 8 bases, with 5 bases of the junction left unmatched. The CDR3 extends over 14 amino acids. From germline, CDR1 is LGHDT and CDR2 YNNKEL (reference sequence). CDR3 nucleotide sequence: TGTGCCAGCAGCCAAGTGCGGACTAGCGGACAGCAGTACTTC. Translating gives CASSQVRTSGQQYF.

The rearrangement uses TRBV14 and TRBJ1-2; the D gene is possibly TRBD1 (6 bases). CDR1 and CDR2 from the germline V gene are SGHDN and FVKESK. This CDR3 is 15 amino acids long. V dropped 4 bases and J dropped 4 bases, with 16 bases sitting between them. This CDR3 reads CASSPRVAGVYGYTF. The CDR3 nucleotides read TGTGCCAGCAGCCCCCGAGTTGCAGGGGTCTATGGCTACACCTTC.

This rearrangement joins TRBV28 to TRBJ1-5, with TRBD1 as a possible D gene (6 bases). CDR1 and CDR2 from the germline V gene are MDHEN and SYDVKM. V shed 5 bases and J shed 5 bases, with 16 bases lying between them. The CDR3 contains 15 residues. CDR3 DNA sequence: TGTGCCAGCAGTGCCGTGGGGGGGCTCTATCAGCCCCAGCATTTT. Translating it yields CASSAVGGLYQPQHF. The whole variable domain, remainder taken from reference TRBV28 and TRBJ1-5, is DVKVTQSSRYLVKRTGEKVFLECVQDMDHENMFWYRQDPGLGLRLIYFSYDVKMKEKGDIPEGYSVSREKKERFSLILESASTNQTSMYLCASSAVGGLYQPQHFGDGTRLSIL.

This clone has just one count. V is TRBV5-1 and J is TRBJ2-7; 10 bases are shared with TRBD2. V lost 4 bases, J lost 2 bases, and 9 bases stayed unmatched. CDR1 and CDR2 from the germline V gene are SGHRS and YFSETQ. There are 16 residues in the CDR3. For the CDR3, the DNA is TGCGCCAGCAGCCCATTAGCGGGAGGCTCCCCCTACGAGCAGTACTTC. Protein sequence: CASSPLAGGSPYEQYF.

The rearrangement uses TRBV24-1 and TRBJ1-2, with D possibly matching TRBD1 (6 bases). This CDR3 is 16 amino acids long. Germline CDR1 KGHDR, CDR2 SFDVKD. Trimming shortened V by 3 bases and J by 2 bases, and 15 bases separated the two germline ends. DNA for the CDR3: TGTGCCACCAGTGATGTAAACAGGGTCAGCAACTATGGCTACACCTTC. It translates to CATSDVNRVSNYGYTF.

The rearrangement links TRBV5-1 to TRBJ2-7; 11 bases fit TRBD2. This CDR3 spans 15 amino acids. Germline V gives CDR1 SGHRS, CDR2 YFSETQ. J was trimmed by 4 bases and V by 3 bases; bases with no gene match: 6. The CDR3 region has the DNA TGCGCCAGCAGCTGGGGACTAGCGGCGTATTACGAGCAGTACTTC. The encoded protein is CASSWGLAAYYEQYF. The complete variable domain, with remaining parts taken from reference TRBV5-1 and TRBJ2-7, reads KAGVTQTPRYLIKTRGQQVTLSCSPISGHRSVSWYQQTPGQGLQFLFEYFSETQRNKGNFPGRFSGRQFSNSRSEMNVSTLELGDSALYLCASSWGLAAYYEQYFGPGTRLTVT.

V gene TRBV6-5 combines with J gene TRBJ2-7, with D perhaps TRBD1 (7 bases). Per the germline V gene, CDR1 is MNHEY and CDR2 is SVGAGI. The CDR3 loop spans 14 amino acids. V was trimmed by 8 bases and J by 5 bases, leaving 19 bases between them. CDR3 in DNA: TGTGCCAGCGGGCGGGGACAGCCTTACCACGAGCAGTACTTC. This gives the protein CASGRGQPYHEQYF.

The chain recombines TRBV27 with TRBJ2-1, with D possibly matching TRBD2 (6 bases). The germline V and J ends were trimmed by 5 bases and 4 bases, with 24 bases remaining between them. Per germline, CDR1 MNHEY and CDR2 SMNVEV (reference sequence). This CDR3 has 18 amino acids. The CDR3 DNA sequence: TGTGCCAGCAGTCCGATTCGCCCTCTAGGAGGAGGGTACAATGAGCAGTTCTTC. Residues: CASSPIRPLGGGYNEQFF.